The clone carrying this T cell receptor (beta chain) was recorded only once. Looked up from germline, CDR1 is LNHDA and CDR2 is SQIVND (reference sequence). The CDR3 extends over 15 amino acids. V dropped 6 bases and J dropped 0; count of bases not matched to a gene: 5. This entry comes from a study of blood T cell repertoires in COVID-19. About the research overall: PBMCs, B-cell-depleted T cells, or T cells provided the cDNA or gDNA that made up the material.

The table came from immunoSEQ multiplex PCR; TCRdb's copy has only in-frame clones and leaves some out. The sample shows about 300,000 clones, approximately 83% of them seen only once. Sequencing was carried out using PBMCs or T cells enriched from blood (not recorded which). The clonotype was recovered from a man aged 30 to 39 who had recovered from COVID-19. This chain uses TRBV19 with TRBJ1-5; 7 bases are a match to TRBD1. DNA of the CDR3: TGTGCCAGTAGACAGGGGCGAGCTAGCAATCAGCCCCAGCATTTT. Protein product: CASRQGRASNQPQHF.